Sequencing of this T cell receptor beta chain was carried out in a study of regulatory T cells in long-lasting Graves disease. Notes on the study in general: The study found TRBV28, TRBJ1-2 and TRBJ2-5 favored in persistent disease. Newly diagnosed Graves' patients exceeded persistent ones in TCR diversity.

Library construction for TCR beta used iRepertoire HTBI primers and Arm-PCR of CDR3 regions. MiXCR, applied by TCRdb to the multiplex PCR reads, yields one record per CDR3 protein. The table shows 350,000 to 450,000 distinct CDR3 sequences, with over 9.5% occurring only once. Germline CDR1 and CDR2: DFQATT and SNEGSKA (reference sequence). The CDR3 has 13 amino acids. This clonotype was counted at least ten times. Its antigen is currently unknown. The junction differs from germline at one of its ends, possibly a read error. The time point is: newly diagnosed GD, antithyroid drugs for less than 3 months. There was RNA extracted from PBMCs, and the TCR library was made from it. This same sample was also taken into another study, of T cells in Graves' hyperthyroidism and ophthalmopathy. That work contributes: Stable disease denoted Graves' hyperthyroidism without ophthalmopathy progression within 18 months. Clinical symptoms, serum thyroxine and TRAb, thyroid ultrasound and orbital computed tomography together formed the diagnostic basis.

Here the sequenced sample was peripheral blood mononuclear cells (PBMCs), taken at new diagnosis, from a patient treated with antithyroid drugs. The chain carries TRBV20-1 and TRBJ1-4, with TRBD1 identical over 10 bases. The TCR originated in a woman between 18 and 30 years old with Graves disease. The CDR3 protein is CSARQGANEKLFF. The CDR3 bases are TGCAGTGCCAGACAGGGGGCTAACGAAAAACTGTTTTTT.